This paragraph covers one T cell receptor beta chain sequence. The data belong to a study of blood T cell repertoires in COVID-19. The repertoire was sequenced with immunoSEQ multiplex PCR; TCRdb's copy has only in-frame clones and lacks some. The sample carries around 100,000 clones, approximately 88% recorded once. The CDR3 has 17 residues. V shed 0 bases, J shed 5 bases, and the junction held 6 bases outside the gene matches. Per the germline V gene, CDR1 is WNHNN and CDR2 is SYGVQD (reference sequence). The sequence was collected from a woman in her seventies with acute or convalescent COVID-19. The specimen sequenced was peripheral blood. The chain joins TRBV10-1 to TRBJ2-7, with TRBD2 matching over 14 bases. CDR3 bases: TGCGCCAGCAGTGAGTCAGGACTAGCGGGAGGTGCGCACGAGCAGTACTTC. Translating gives CASSESGLAGGAHEQYF.